These 32 T cell receptor beta chains originate from one sample sequenced in a study of T-cell memory formation after mild COVID-19. MiXCR, run by TCRdb on the 5' RACE reads, gives a single entry per CDR3 protein. The sample yields roughly 100,000 distinct CDR3 sequences, over 10% seen once. Sequencing was done on a sample of PBMCs or a T cell subset sorted from them (not recorded which). Receptor source: an adult woman who had mild COVID-19 (a few samples of this study predate the infection). Cell type and time point are not known.

CDR3: CASSAGPLSSYEQYF. The CDR3 nucleotides are TGTGCCAGCAGTGCGGGGCCCCTCAGCTCCTACGAGCAGTACTTC. The chain has TRBV2 and TRBJ2-7, with D perhaps matching TRBD1 or TRBD2 (5 bases each). Trimming shortened V by 4 bases and J by 0 bases, and 13 bases separated the two germline ends. CDR3 size: 15 residues. CDR1 and CDR2 (germline): SNHLY, FYNNEI.

This clonotype was recorded at least ten times. In DNA, the CDR3 is TGTGCCAGCAGCTTAGTGCCTGGGGAGCTGTTTTTT. Amino acids: CASSLVPGELFF. The V and J genes are TRBV7-9 and TRBJ2-2, with D unclear. Germline V gene sequence: CDR1 SEHNR, CDR2 FQNEAQ (reference sequence). Trimming cost V 1 base and J 8 bases, with 5 bases left between them. The CDR3 consists of 12 residues.

The CDR3 region is CASSQEEGRSYEQYF. The CDR3 region has the DNA TGTGCCAGCAGCCAAGAAGAGGGGCGCTCCTACGAGCAGTACTTC. This chain joins TRBV14 and TRBJ2-7; the D call may be TRBD1 or TRBD2 (5 bases each). Germline V gives CDR1 SGHDN, CDR2 FVKESK. V was trimmed by 0 bases and J by 0 bases, leaving 9 bases between them. There are 15 residues in the CDR3.

This clonotype came up many times. V usage is TRBV12-3 or TRBV12-4 and J usage is TRBJ2-5; TRBD2 is a possible D gene (5 bases). This CDR3 has 14 amino acids. V lost 1 base, J lost 2 bases, and 8 bases lay in between. As DNA, the CDR3 is TGTGCCAGCAGTTTAGGGCGGGTGCAAGAGACCCAGTACTTC. Protein sequence: CASSLGRVQETQYF.

This clonotype was picked up a small number of times. The chain has TRBV27 and TRBJ2-7; D call uncertain. The ends were cut back, 6 bases at V and 7 bases at J, with 7 bases in the middle. Germline CDR1 and CDR2: MNHEY and SMNVEV (reference sequence). CDR3 length: 10 amino acids. In nucleotides, the CDR3 is TGTGCCAGCAGCCTCCAGGAGCAGTACTTC. It codes for CASSLQEQYF.

This sequence joins TRBV5-1 and TRBJ2-7; D is uncertain. V dropped 0 bases and J dropped 2 bases, with 9 bases sitting between them. The CDR3 covers 14 residues. Germline values: CDR1 SGHRS, CDR2 YFSETQ. The chain's CDR3 is CASSLEGWTYEQYF. CDR3 DNA sequence: TGCGCCAGCAGCTTGGAGGGTTGGACCTACGAGCAGTACTTC.

In its sample, this clonotype was seen a few times. The chain employs TRBV4-2 and TRBJ2-2; 8 bases are shared with TRBD2. V gave up 3 bases and J gave up 6 bases; unmatched junction bases: 3. Looked up from germline, CDR1 is LGHNA and CDR2 is YNFKEQ. The CDR3 sequence is 14 residues long. CDR3 protein: CASSQVGGAGELFF. The CDR3 region has the DNA TGTGCCAGCAGCCAGGTCGGGGGGGCCGGGGAGCTGTTTTTT.

The chain is built from TRBV20-1 and TRBJ2-2, with 7 bases lining up with TRBD1. Per the germline V gene, CDR1 is DFQATT and CDR2 is SNEGSKA (reference sequence). J gave up 2 bases and V 5 bases, and 2 bases lay outside the gene matches. CDR3 length: 13 amino acids. The CDR3 spells CSAGTDNTGELFF. CDR3 in DNA: TGCAGTGCTGGGACAGATAACACCGGGGAGCTGTTTTTT.

V is TRBV7-2 and J is TRBJ2-1; 14 positions agree with TRBD2. The CDR3 contains 18 residues. From germline, CDR1 is SGHTA and CDR2 FQGNSA. Trimming cost V 5 bases and J 9 bases; bases outside gene matches: 15. DNA of the CDR3: TGTGCCAGCAGCGACCCGGGACTAGCGGGAGTAGGGGGGGGTGAGCAGTTCTTC. Translated, it gives CASSDPGLAGVGGGEQFF. The whole variable domain, filled in from reference TRBV7-2 and TRBJ2-1, reads GAGVSQSPSNKVTEKGKDVELRCDPISGHTALYWYRQSLGQGLEFLIYFQGNSAPDKSGLPSDRFSAERTGGSVSTLTIQRTQQEDSAVYLCASSDPGLAGVGGGEQFFGPGTRLTVL.

This clonotype was seen only a few times. One end of the junction does not line up with germline, which may come from a read error. The chain is built from TRBV7-7 and TRBJ2-1; the match to TRBD2 covers 8 bases. Germline-derived CDR1 and CDR2 are SSHAT and FNYEAQ (reference sequence). The CDR3 runs 15 residues. In DNA, the CDR3 is TGTGCTAGCAGCTTAGCGACTAGCGTGGACAATGAGCAGTTCTTC. Translated, it gives CASSLATSVDNEQFF.

In this sample, this clonotype turned up a few times. This chain connects TRBV5-4 to TRBJ2-7; 10 bases align to TRBD2. The CDR3 contains 19 residues. Germline V lookup: CDR1 SGHNT, CDR2 YYREEE (reference sequence). V lost 0 bases, J lost 2 bases, and 14 bases stayed unmatched. The chain's CDR3 is CASSLAVAGGRIATYEQYF. The DNA of the CDR3 is TGTGCCAGCAGCTTGGCCGTAGCGGGGGGTCGAATTGCAACCTACGAGCAGTACTTC.

This clonotype appeared many times. This chain links TRBV7-9 with TRBJ1-1; D unresolved. With 5 bases removed from V and 4 bases from J, the gap between germline ends came to 11 bases. Germline CDR1 SEHNR, CDR2 FQNEAQ (reference sequence). CDR3 length: 13 amino acids. The CDR3: CASSPPLGTEAFF. CDR3 sequence (DNA): TGTGCCAGCAGCCCCCCTCTGGGCACTGAAGCTTTCTTT.

This clonotype was detected only a few times. The chain uses TRBV5-6 and TRBJ1-5; possibly TRBD1 for D (5 bases). This CDR3 is 15 amino acids long. Germline V gene sequence: CDR1 SGHDT, CDR2 YYEEEE. V was pared by 0 bases and J by 0 bases, with 7 bases between. The CDR3: CASSLGGNSNQPQHF. CDR3 sequence (DNA): TGTGCCAGCAGCTTGGGGGGGAATAGCAATCAGCCCCAGCATTTT.

V is TRBV4-3 and J is TRBJ2-3, with a weak D call TRBD1 (5 bases). Trimming cost V 5 bases and J 2 bases, with 14 bases left between them. Looked up from germline, CDR1 is LGHNA and CDR2 is YSLEER. This CDR3 comprises 15 residues. CDR3 nucleotide sequence: TGCGCCAGCAGCAAATTCCTGACAGACACAGATACGCAGTATTTT. Its translation: CASSKFLTDTDTQYF.

This clonotype has more than one count but fewer than ten. The chain employs TRBV5-1 and TRBJ2-3; 13 nucleotides line up with TRBD2. The CDR3 length is 16 residues. Trimming took 6 bases from V and 5 from J; bases not matched to a gene: 9. CDR1 SGHRS and CDR2 YFSETQ come from the germline V gene. The CDR3 sequence is CASNILGLAGEDTQYF. The CDR3 region has the DNA TGCGCCAGCAACATCCTCGGACTAGCGGGGGAAGATACGCAGTATTTT.

This rearrangement joins TRBV2 to TRBJ2-7, with D perhaps TRBD2 (6 bases). Trimming stripped 3 bases from V and 5 bases from J, with 11 bases between. This CDR3 is built from 13 residues. The germline gives CDR1 SNHLY, CDR2 FYNNEI. The CDR3 reads CASSDRGIHEQYF. The DNA of the CDR3 is TGTGCCAGCAGTGACCGGGGGATCCACGAGCAGTACTTC.

V gene TRBV19 combines with J gene TRBJ1-1; D not certain. Between the trimmed V and J ends, which lost 3 bases and 4 bases, there was a span of 6 bases. CDR1 is LNHDA and CDR2 is SQIVND in the germline V gene (reference sequence). The CDR3 runs 12 residues. CDR3 DNA: TGTGCCAGTAGTATCTCTCCCACTGAAGCTTTCTTT. Protein: CASSISPTEAFF.

At least ten counts were recorded for this clonotype. The V call is TRBV2, the J call TRBJ2-2; TRBD2 aligns across 12 bases. V was clipped by 3 bases and J by 1 base; unmatched bases: 12. Germline V lookup: CDR1 SNHLY, CDR2 FYNNEI. The CDR3 runs 20 residues. CDR3 DNA sequence: TGTGCCAGCAGTGAGCCTAGACTAGCGGGGGCCTCCATGAACACCGGGGAGCTGTTTTTT. Translated: CASSEPRLAGASMNTGELFF.

The sample holds a few counts of this clonotype. The genes are TRBV9 and TRBJ2-3; D may correspond to TRBD1 or TRBD2 (5 bases each). The CDR3 has 15 amino acids. Germline CDR1 reads SGDLS; CDR2 reads YYNGEE. V was pared by 5 bases and J by 4 bases, with 17 bases between. CDR3 protein: CASSPEGPPPDTQYF. The DNA for the CDR3 is TGTGCCAGCAGTCCTGAGGGGCCCCCACCAGATACGCAGTATTTT.

This clonotype was recorded at least ten times. This rearrangement joins TRBV20-1 to TRBJ2-3, with D tentatively TRBD1 (5 bases). Germline CDR1 reads DFQATT; CDR2 reads SNEGSKA (reference sequence). The V and J ends lost 3 bases and 5 bases respectively, with 9 bases between them. CDR3 size: 12 residues. The CDR3 loop is CSASNRRDTQYF. The CDR3 DNA reads as TGCAGTGCTAGCAACAGGAGAGATACGCAGTATTTT.

Only a few counts were recorded for this clonotype. This rearrangement joins TRBV12-3 or TRBV12-4 to TRBJ2-3, with 11 bases aligning to TRBD2. The length of the CDR3 is 18 residues. The trim removed 6 bases at V and 0 bases at J, leaving 11 bases unmatched. CDR3 DNA: TGTGCCAGCAGAGAAAGGCCTAGCGGGAGGCCTAGCACAGATACGCAGTATTTT. This gives the protein CASRERPSGRPSTDTQYF.

A few counts support this clonotype. The chain employs TRBV5-1 and TRBJ2-1; TRBD1 matches at 7 bases. CDR1 and CDR2 (germline): SGHRS, YFSETQ. The CDR3 extends over 16 amino acids. The junction had 8 bases not matched to a gene; V was cut back by 4 bases and J by 1 base. The CDR3, as DNA: TGCGCCAGCAGCAATACACAGGGGTGGTCCTACAATGAGCAGTTCTTC. Amino acids: CASSNTQGWSYNEQFF.

J is TRBJ2-1 and V is TRBV6-1; D perhaps matches TRBD2 (6 bases). This CDR3 is 13 amino acids long. Trimming removed 4 bases from V and 8 bases from J, with 12 bases in between. Germline-derived CDR1 and CDR2 are MNHNS and SASEGT. The CDR3 coding sequence is TGTGCCAGCAGTGCCCACTGGGGGGATGAGCAGTTCTTC. Protein product: CASSAHWGDEQFF.

The chain combines TRBV27 with TRBJ1-1; D unclear. The CDR3 spans 14 residues. Looked up from germline, CDR1 is MNHEY and CDR2 is SMNVEV (reference sequence). Trimming removed 4 bases from V and 6 bases from J, with 15 bases in between. This CDR3 reads CASSSWELGAEAFF. Written as DNA, the CDR3 is TGTGCCAGCAGTTCATGGGAATTGGGCGCTGAAGCTTTCTTT.

This clonotype was found a few times. The J gene is TRBJ1-2, the V gene TRBV20-1; 10 bases match TRBD1. Germline loops: CDR1 DFQATT, CDR2 SNEGSKA (reference sequence). This CDR3 comprises 15 residues. V lost 6 bases, J lost 3 bases, and 10 bases stayed unmatched. The CDR3: CSAWDRGSSHYGYTF. For the CDR3, the DNA is TGCAGTGCGTGGGACAGGGGCTCTAGTCACTATGGCTACACCTTC.

The sample holds a few counts of this clonotype. The genes are TRBV7-9 and TRBJ2-1; 11 nucleotides align to TRBD1. Germline assignment: CDR1 SEHNR and CDR2 FQNEAQ (reference sequence). V shed 1 base, J shed 7 bases, and the junction held 6 bases outside the gene matches. The CDR3 length is 16 residues. The CDR3 reads CASSLDRDRGENEQFF. The DNA of the CDR3 is TGTGCCAGCAGCTTAGACCGGGACAGGGGGGAGAATGAGCAGTTCTTC.

In regard to this clonotype: A single base separates this from a much larger clone, so it may be a read error. The CDR3 loop reads CASSHGTRGDDTQYF. The CDR3 coding sequence is TGTGCCAGCAGCCACGGGACTAGAGGGGATGATACGCAGTATTTT. This chain uses TRBV7-8 with TRBJ2-3; 8 bases map to TRBD2. J lost 6 bases, V lost 5 bases, and 10 bases had no gene match. The CDR3 sequence is 15 residues long. CDR1 and CDR2 (germline): SGHVS, FQNEAQ.

The V call is TRBV20-1, the J call TRBJ1-2; 11 nucleotides match TRBD1. The CDR3 totals 18 residues. After removal of 0 bases from V and 1 base from J, the junction contained 10 bases not matched to a gene. Germline V gives CDR1 DFQATT, CDR2 SNEGSKA (reference sequence). The CDR3 DNA follows: TGCAGTGCTAGAGATACCATCGGGACAGGGGGAGTTAACTATGGCTACACCTTC. This translates into CSARDTIGTGGVNYGYTF.

This clonotype was detected a few times. In nucleotides, the CDR3 is TGTGCCGCGGGGCTTAGCACAGATACGCAGTATTTT. This codes for CAAGLSTDTQYF. V and J are TRBV24-1 and TRBJ2-3, with D maybe TRBD2 (6 bases). Trimming shortened V by 12 bases and J by 0 bases, and 9 bases separated the two germline ends. CDR1 KGHDR and CDR2 SFDVKD come from the germline V gene. The CDR3 consists of 12 residues.

The chain carries TRBV16 and TRBJ1-1; D is unclear. V lost 4 bases, J lost 4 bases, and 7 bases lay in between. This CDR3 has 12 residues. Germline assignment: CDR1 KGHSY and CDR2 FQNENV. The CDR3, as DNA: TGTGCCAGCAGCCCATATTCCACTGAAGCTTTCTTT. The encoded protein is CASSPYSTEAFF.

V is TRBV14 and J is TRBJ2-3, with a weak D call TRBD1 (6 bases). Germline V gene sequence: CDR1 SGHDN, CDR2 FVKESK. Trimming left V 4 bases short and J 0 bases short, with 17 bases between. The CDR3 length is 17 residues. The CDR3 reads CASSRNPSGESTDTQYF. In DNA form, the CDR3 reads TGTGCCAGCAGCCGAAACCCCTCAGGGGAAAGCACAGATACGCAGTATTTT.

This clonotype has a count of ten or more. J is TRBJ1-1 and V is TRBV4-1, with no clear D. Trimming left V 1 base short and J 4 bases short, with 13 bases between. Germline V gives CDR1 MGHRA, CDR2 YSYEKL. The CDR3 has 15 residues. The chain's CDR3 is CASSQGGGLGTEAFF. The CDR3 DNA reads TGCGCCAGCAGCCAAGGGGGAGGTTTAGGCACTGAAGCTTTCTTT.